This T cell receptor beta chain was documented in a study of T cells in Graves' hyperthyroidism and ophthalmopathy. Looking at the study overall: The authors collected peripheral blood at initial diagnosis, before any treatment. Study findings and constraints: Most expanded thyroid clonotypes above 0.001 also appeared in blood.

This clonotype has a count of ten or more. Antigen: not known. RNA transcripts provided the source from which TCR beta CDR3 regions were amplified. First-round RT-PCR with HTBI primers amplified the TCR CDR3 region. TCRdb recomputed calls from the multiplex PCR reads with MiXCR, one row per CDR3 protein. Among 300,000 to 400,000 distinct CDR3 sequences listed, around 23% were seen once. Over 18 months, lack of ophthalmopathy progression marked Graves' hyperthyroidism as stable. Cells are PBMCs isolated from about 10 ml of fresh blood. This CDR3 comprises 12 residues. V lost 0 bases and J lost 5, with 4 bases in between. The V gene's germline CDR1 is LGHDT and CDR2 YNNKEL (reference sequence).

Sequencing input: blood. This receptor was identified in a woman in her forties or fifties with Graves' hyperthyroidism. This chain joins TRBV3-1 and TRBJ1-2; D is unresolved. This CDR3 is CASSQEWYGYTF. The CDR3 DNA follows: TGTGCCAGCAGCCAAGAATGGTATGGCTACACCTTC. Together with reference TRBV3-1 and TRBJ1-2, the CDR3 gives the full variable domain: DTAVSQTPKYLVTQMGNDKSIKCEQNLGHDTMYWYKQDSKKFLKIMFSYNNKELIINETVPNRFSPKSPDKAHLNLHINSLELGDSAVYFCASSQEWYGYTFGSGTRLTVV.